This T cell receptor (beta chain) was recovered during a study of radiation and T cells in renal cell carcinoma. Overall study results and limits: From baseline, blood top tumor clonotypes peaked at 2 weeks post-radiation.

In regard to this clone: What it binds is not known.

This CDR3 region has 15 residues. The V and J ends lost 2 bases and 4 bases respectively, with 15 bases between them. Germline lookup yields CDR1 SGHRS and CDR2 YFSETQ. Clones were sequenced by immunoSEQ multiplex PCR, and TCRdb holds only the in-frame ones, with some missing. The table has 150,000 to 200,000 clones, 88% seen once. The time point was: blood 4 weeks post-SBRT, at nephrectomy. Treatment of the sample: 15 Gy SBRT to primary tumor, nephrectomy 4 weeks later. This chain uses TRBV5-1 with TRBJ1-1; a weak D match, TRBD1 (5 bases). This TCR was recovered from a woman aged 45 to 65 with renal cell carcinoma. Sequenced material: blood, taken from a patient whose treatment included radiotherapy and nephrectomy. The CDR3 bases are TGCGCCAGCAGCTTACAGGTGTTAGGGAGCACTGAAGCTTTCTTT. This sequence encodes CASSLQVLGSTEAFF.